This TCR beta chain stems from a study of blood T cell repertoires in COVID-19. Study-level background: The United States, Italy and Spain were the sources of the acute and convalescent COVID-19 samples.

The CDR3 is 15 amino acids. Per germline, CDR1 SGHRS and CDR2 YFSETQ. The germline V and J ends were trimmed by 0 bases and 5 bases, with 14 bases remaining between them. In the original workflow: Counts of nucleated cells, estimated from reference gene primer amplification, were obtained. Clones were sequenced by immunoSEQ multiplex PCR, and TCRdb holds only the in-frame ones, with some missing. V and J calls plus clone size are reproduced from that table; the DNA served to infer D and trimming. This sample has fewer than 250,000 clones, with around 80% found just once. This sequence joins TRBV5-1 and TRBJ2-5; D unclear. The source is a woman aged 50 to 65 with acute or convalescent COVID-19. The specimen sequenced was peripheral blood. The chain's CDR3 is CASSLGGATWETQYF. CDR3 in DNA: TGCGCCAGCAGCTTGGGAGGAGCGACCTGGGAGACCCAGTACTTC.